The 13 T cell receptor beta chains reported below all come from one sample, sequenced in a study of Graves' ophthalmopathy and Graves' hyperthyroidism. The authors amplified TCR beta CDR3 regions, and they did so from RNA transcripts for repertoire sequencing. Second-round multiplex PCR came after first-round RT-PCR with HTBI primers. Each CDR3 protein gets one entry after TCRdb re-called the multiplex PCR reads with MiXCR. There are 650,000 to 800,000 distinct CDR3 sequences in the sample; about 40% occur only once, and 3% to 3.5% lies in the top ten. The sample taken for sequencing was peripheral blood. All receptors come from an adult man with Graves' ophthalmopathy.

The V and J genes are TRBV25-1 and TRBJ2-7, with a weak D call TRBD1 (5 bases). Trimming pared 3 bases from V and 5 bases from J, leaving 11 bases between. This CDR3 contains 13 residues. Germline-derived CDR1 and CDR2 are MGHDK and SYGVNS. This CDR3 is CASSETLRDEQYF. In DNA, the CDR3 is TGTGCCAGCAGTGAGACTCTCAGGGACGAGCAGTACTTC.

This clonotype was seen once. V gene TRBV7-9 combines with J gene TRBJ1-1; 7 bases fit TRBD1. With V trimmed by 3 bases and J by 3 bases, 7 bases remained unmatched. Germline CDR1 reads SEHNR; CDR2 reads FQNEAQ (reference sequence). CDR3 length: 15 amino acids. Here the CDR3 DNA reads TGTGCCAGCAGCTTTAATAGGGGGCCGGACACTGAAGCTTTCTTT. This encodes CASSFNRGPDTEAFF. The complete variable domain, with remaining parts taken from reference TRBV7-9 and TRBJ1-1, reads DTGVSQNPRHKITKRGQNVTFRCDPISEHNRLYWYRQTLGQGPEFLTYFQNEAQLEKSRLLSDRFSAERPKGSFSTLEIQRTEQGDSAMYLCASSFNRGPDTEAFFGQGTRLTVV.

This clonotype appeared many times. This chain uses TRBV12-3 or TRBV12-4 with TRBJ1-6; the match to TRBD1 covers 7 bases. There are 16 residues in the CDR3. The junction had 9 bases not matched to a gene; V was cut back by 5 bases and J by 5 bases. The CDR3 sequence: CASSLRGWGDNSPLHF. The CDR3, as DNA: TGTGCCAGCAGTCTCAGGGGGTGGGGGGATAATTCACCCCTCCACTTT.

This clonotype was found many times. This sequence joins TRBV19 and TRBJ1-5; 8 positions match TRBD1. Losses at the gene ends were 5 bases for V and 0 bases for J; bases not matched to a gene: 9. Germline CDR1 and CDR2: LNHDA and SQIVND (reference sequence). The CDR3 runs 17 residues. This CDR3 reads CASSSRTGHDSNQPQHF. The CDR3 DNA is TGTGCCAGTAGTTCTCGGACAGGGCACGATAGCAATCAGCCCCAGCATTTT.

This clonotype has at least ten counts. The genes are TRBV12-3 or TRBV12-4 and TRBJ1-1, with a weak D call TRBD1 (6 bases). Trimming cost V 3 bases and J 3 bases, with 11 bases left between them. The CDR3 has 14 residues. The CDR3 nucleotides read TGTGCCAGCAGTTTGGGGGCTCTGTACACTGAAGCTTTCTTT. It specifies CASSLGALYTEAFF.

This clonotype was detected ten times or more. The rearrangement joins TRBV29-1 to TRBJ1-2; 9 bases align to TRBD1. The CDR3 loop spans 15 amino acids. V dropped 3 bases and J dropped 0; count of bases not matched to a gene: 5. Germline lookup yields CDR1 SQVTM and CDR2 ANQGSEA. The CDR3 loop reads CSVEGDRAPNYGYTF. The CDR3 DNA follows: TGCAGCGTTGAGGGGGACAGGGCACCTAACTATGGCTACACCTTC. The whole variable domain, remainder taken from reference TRBV29-1 and TRBJ1-2, is SAVISQKPSRDICQRGTSLTIQCQVDSQVTMMFWYRQQPGQSLTLIATANQGSEATYESGFVIDKFPISRPNLTFSTLTVSNMSPEDSSIYLCSVEGDRAPNYGYTFGSGTRLTVV.

The rearrangement joins TRBV7-9 to TRBJ1-5, with no clear D. This CDR3 contains 10 residues. V was trimmed by 1 base and J by 15 bases, leaving 7 bases between them. Germline CDR1 is SEHNR and CDR2 is FQNEAQ (reference sequence). The CDR3 reads CASSLGERHF. CDR3 DNA: TGTGCCAGCAGCTTAGGGGAGCGGCATTTT.

The chain recombines TRBV7-9 with TRBJ1-2; 9 positions agree with TRBD1. Germline CDR1 and CDR2: SEHNR and FQNEAQ (reference sequence). This CDR3 comprises 15 residues. J lost 5 bases, V lost 5 bases, and 9 bases had no gene match. Written as DNA, the CDR3 is TGTGCCAGCAGCGCGTGGACAGGGGCAAGATATGGCTACACCTTC. Its translation: CASSAWTGARYGYTF.

This sequence joins TRBV14 and TRBJ1-6; possibly TRBD1 for D (5 bases). The CDR3 spans 15 residues. CDR1 and CDR2 from the germline V gene are SGHDN and FVKESK. Trimming took off 8 bases at V and 8 bases at J, with 19 bases between the two ends. The CDR3 region is CASSPGQGKDSPLHF. The CDR3 DNA sequence: TGTGCCAGCTCACCAGGGCAGGGCAAGGATTCACCCCTCCACTTT. Drawing the rest from reference TRBV14 and TRBJ1-6, the complete variable domain is EAGVTQFPSHSVIEKGQTVTLRCDPISGHDNLYWYRRVMGKEIKFLLHFVKESKQDESGMPNNRFLAERTGGTYSTLKVQPAELEDSGVYFCASSPGQGKDSPLHFGNGTRLTVT.

This clonotype has a count of ten or more. This chain links TRBV10-3 with TRBJ2-5; no definite D call. Germline CDR1 reads ENHRY; CDR2 reads SYGVKD. CDR3 size: 14 residues. Trimming removed 4 bases at V and 1 base at J, with 10 bases between. CDR3 residues: CAISAETFQETQYF. DNA of the CDR3: TGTGCCATCAGTGCTGAGACTTTCCAAGAGACCCAGTACTTC.

The CDR3 DNA reads as TGTGCCAGCAGCTCCCAAGGGCAAAGCGCTGAAGCTTTCTTT. Amino acid sequence: CASSSQGQSAEAFF. The chain is built from TRBV7-2 and TRBJ1-1; D remains unclear. In germline, CDR1 is SGHTA, CDR2 FQGNSA. This CDR3 region has 14 residues. Trimming removed 4 bases at V and 6 bases at J, with 15 bases between.

This clonotype was seen more than once but under ten times. This chain links TRBV20-1 with TRBJ2-5; 9 nucleotides align to TRBD2. V lost 3 bases and J lost 4; bases outside the gene matches: 9. This CDR3 is 15 amino acids long. Germline V CDR1 and CDR2: DFQATT, SNEGSKA (reference sequence). The CDR3 sequence: CSARIPGLARETQYF. The CDR3 region has the DNA TGCAGTGCTAGGATCCCCGGACTAGCGAGAGAGACCCAGTACTTC.

This clonotype was seen many times. The genes are TRBV9 and TRBJ1-5; D is possibly TRBD1 (6 bases). CDR3 length: 15 residues. Per the germline V gene, CDR1 is SGDLS and CDR2 is YYNGEE. V shed 0 bases and J shed 4 bases, with 11 bases lying between them. The CDR3 sequence is CASSVGGGRNQPQHF. The DNA for the CDR3 is TGTGCCAGCAGCGTAGGAGGGGGGAGGAATCAGCCCCAGCATTTT.